This T cell receptor (beta chain) was sequenced for a study of blood T cell repertoires in COVID-19 (dated by TCRdb to the early 2020s). The study in broad terms: Collaborator samples came from the United States, Italy and Spain and covered acute and convalescent phases of COVID-19. The material from the prospective study consisted of cDNA or gDNA derived from T cells, B-cell-depleted T cells, or PBMCs. Deeply sampled blood TCRbeta repertoires from subjects exposed to, actively infected with, or recovered from COVID-19 were included in the dataset. A freely available public database, intended as a resource for researchers studying the immune response to SARS-CoV-2, is where the repertoires were released. The samples were drawn from the first 160 participants of the ongoing ImmuneRACE study and from more than 1,000 subjects provided by 6 global collaborators. The sample metadata nearly always contained a de-identified subject ID, COVID-19 status, age in years and sex. Where available, HLA class I and class II types were taken from metadata supplied by the sample provider and were not determined by assay-based typing.

TCRbeta CDR3 regions were amplified from genomic DNA by means of the immunoSEQ Assay, a bias-controlled multiplex PCR. The study's own analysis went as follows. The number of nucleated cells in each sample was estimated by amplification of reference gene primers within the assay. To quantify the absolute abundance of each unique TCRbeta CDR3 rearrangement, sequence reads were collapsed and filtered. For each sample, productive Simpson clonality was calculated as the square root of Simpson's diversity index across productive rearrangements. TCRdb obtained this table from immuneACCESS and retained in-frame rearrangements with V and J assigned. These tables miss some clones; where compared with another copy, unresolved V genes account for less than half of the shortfall, and the remainder is unexplained. V, J and clone size are those of that table, while D and trimming were read from the DNA. This sample gives about 250,000 clones in total; 80% to 90% of them show up just once. The ten largest clones take up 3.6% of the sample.

This clone occurred many times. Its antigen is still unknown. Base qualities were left out, and no much larger clone turns up one base away. Participants in the prospective study were enrolled through a virtual design, were aged about 18 to 90 years, and lived in some 24 United States geographic areas. Cohort assignment in the prospective study relied on participant-reported clinical history from a screening survey and a study questionnaire. Exposed participants had been in contact with someone with a PCR-confirmed or clinician-diagnosed COVID-19 case within 2 weeks of study entry. In the prospective study, whole blood, serum and a nasopharyngeal or oropharyngeal swab were collected from each participant by mobile phlebotomists. Prospective study participants could optionally give additional blood draws and questionnaires over an approximately 2-month period. Before DNA extraction, blood samples from the prospective study were shipped at room temperature or frozen.

The paper's findings and limits, for the study overall: Clinical and demographic metadata were provided uncurated, with the amount varying by source and participant.

The CDR3 has 16 amino acids, counting the end cysteine and phenylalanine. The kept DNA is CDR3 alone, 48 bases in frame from the first base. CDR1 and CDR2 are read off the germline V gene as SGHVS and FNYEAQ. Trimming at the junction amounts to 5 bases on V and 4 bases on J, and the germline ends lie 20 bases apart. Sequences were obtained from PBMCs or T cells enriched from blood (not recorded which). The sequence was collected from a woman between 35 and 50 years old who had been exposed to COVID-19. This receptor chain uses TRBV7-6 and TRBJ1-1; the D gene cannot be resolved reliably. Here is the DNA: TGTGCCAGCAGCCCCAAATACCGCCAGGCCGGCACTGAAGCTTTCTTT. This translates into CASSPKYRQAGTEAFF.